This record looks at one TCR beta chain sequence and its context. Per the original data handling: Quantification of nucleated cells was approximated via reference gene primer amplification. Clones were sequenced by immunoSEQ multiplex PCR, and TCRdb holds only the in-frame ones, with some missing. The DNA gave D and trimming, while V, J and clone size come from that table. The profile shows some 260,000 clones, more than 65% of them singletons. The sample originates from a study of blood T cell repertoires in COVID-19. The wider study: The United States, Italy and Spain were the sources of the acute and convalescent COVID-19 samples. Nucleic acid was either cDNA or gDNA, and it came from T cells, B-cell-depleted T cells, or PBMCs.

Germline V gives CDR1 SQVTM, CDR2 ANQGSEA. Trimming pared 7 bases from V and 10 bases from J, leaving 21 bases between. The CDR3 sequence is 13 residues long. The chain employs TRBV29-1 and TRBJ2-3; TRBD2 might be the D (6 bases). This clonotype was obtained from a woman in her late teens or twenties with acute or convalescent COVID-19. The sample was peripheral blood. CDR3 residues: CSAGTPDNLAQYF. The CDR3 DNA is TGCAGCGCCGGGACTCCGGACAATTTAGCGCAGTATTTT.